A selection of T cell receptor beta chains follows, all from one sample in a study of cytomegalovirus exposure and HLA in healthy donors. Only in-frame clones appear in the TCRdb table, and some are missing; sequencing was by immunoSEQ multiplex PCR. The table has about 160,000 clones, roughly 80% seen once; the top ten hold 3% to 4.5%. The sequencing sample was made of PBMCs. All receptors come from a man under 40 in good health and CMV-seropositive. CDR3s include the opening cysteine and the closing phenylalanine or tryptophan. Each record gives: J gene, D gene, V gene, clone size, CDR3 protein, CDR3 DNA. D genes are given only for firm matches. Not every row has a clone size; where given, it reads once, few, many or a size class.

J gene: TRBJ2-1
D gene: TRBD1
V gene: TRBV6-4
clone size: -
CDR3 protein: CASSDSVTGVNEQFF
CDR3 DNA: TGTGCCAGCAGTGACTCTGTAACAGGGGTCAATGAGCAGTTCTTC

J gene: TRBJ2-5
D gene: TRBD2
V gene: TRBV2
clone size: -
CDR3 protein: CASSRLAGDTTQYF
CDR3 DNA: TGTGCCAGCAGCAGACTAGCGGGGGATACGACCCAGTACTTC

J gene: TRBJ1-4
D gene: -
V gene: TRBV29-1
clone size: -
CDR3 protein: CSVTLDRLNEKLFF
CDR3 DNA: TGCAGCGTGACCCTGGACAGACTTAATGAAAAACTGTTTTTT

J gene: TRBJ2-7
D gene: TRBD2
V gene: TRBV5-6
clone size: -
CDR3 protein: CASSSLLAGTTYEQYF
CDR3 DNA: TGTGCCAGCAGCTCCTTACTAGCGGGGACCACCTACGAGCAGTACTTC

J gene: TRBJ2-3
D gene: TRBD1
V gene: TRBV5-1
clone size: few
CDR3 protein: CASSLGQGEDTQYF
CDR3 DNA: TGCGCCAGCAGCCTTGGACAGGGGGAGGATACGCAGTATTTT

J gene: TRBJ2-1
D gene: -
V gene: TRBV5-1
clone size: -
CDR3 protein: CASSLVRNDYNEQFF
CDR3 DNA: TGCGCCAGCAGCTTGGTTAGAAACGACTACAATGAGCAGTTCTTC

J gene: TRBJ2-1
D gene: TRBD1
V gene: TRBV6-1
clone size: -
CDR3 protein: CATCRDRTNEQFF
CDR3 DNA: TGTGCCACATGTAGGGACAGAACCAATGAGCAGTTCTTC

J gene: TRBJ2-3
D gene: TRBD2
V gene: TRBV5-1
clone size: few
CDR3 protein: CASSPTGGPNSADTQYF
CDR3 DNA: TGCGCCAGCAGCCCTACGGGGGGGCCTAATTCTGCAGATACGCAGTATTTT

J gene: TRBJ2-3
D gene: TRBD2
V gene: TRBV7-3
clone size: -
CDR3 protein: CASSLAGGSTDTQYF
CDR3 DNA: TGTGCCAGCAGCTTAGCGGGGGGGAGCACAGATACGCAGTATTTT

J gene: TRBJ2-5
D gene: TRBD1
V gene: TRBV5-4
clone size: once
CDR3 protein: CASSPGTGDGETQYF
CDR3 DNA: TGTGCCAGCAGCCCCGGGACAGGGGACGGGGAGACCCAGTACTTC